This T cell receptor (beta chain) was captured by sequencing in a study of CD8 T cells in ankylosing spondylitis (dated by TCRdb to the late 2010s). For the study in its entirety: The study set out to find disease-linked TCR variants by profiling T cell receptor beta repertoires in ankylosing spondylitis patients and healthy donors. The full study cohort comprised around 25 ankylosing spondylitis patients and some 110 healthy donors. Peripheral blood was sampled, and synovial fluid was also collected from ankylosing spondylitis patients.

The full study reports these points: Some motif variants had previously been reported in the synovial fluid and blood of reactive arthritis patients, which suggests shared mechanisms of disease initiation. Blood from ankylosing spondylitis patients appeared to be characterized by a TCR beta motif made up of fewer than ten highly homologous amino acid variants. According to the report, matched synovial fluid samples from ankylosing spondylitis patients were significantly enriched for the disease-linked clones. The disease-linked clones had a CD8+ phenotype and were found at relatively low frequencies in peripheral blood.

On this clonotype itself: Its target antigen remains unknown. One base away there is no much larger clone; base qualities are not given.

The listed sequencing device is Illumina HiSeq 2500. TCR beta libraries were prepared by quantitative 5'-RACE with molecular barcodes. The paper's data handling went like this. A new computational method based on a probabilistic model of VDJ rearrangement was used to identify disease-linked TCR variants. TCRdb reanalyzed the raw reads on its own, using fastp at Q25 for trimming and MiXCR for clone calling, and kept in-frame beta chains. Identical CDR3 protein sequences are pooled into one entry, listed with their most common genes and DNA. The V and J calls and clone size are TCRdb's, not the authors'. This sample gives 250,000 or so distinct CDR3 sequences in total; roughly 18% of them show up just once. The ten largest make up more than 25% of the sample. Looking up the germline V gene (reference sequence) yields CDR1 GTSNPN and CDR2 SVGIG. At the junction V is shortened by 6 bases and J by 1 base, with 8 bases in between. From cysteine to phenylalanine, the CDR3 is 12 amino acids long. Only the CDR3 part of the read is kept: 36 bases, read in frame from the first base.

The sequence links TRBV30 to TRBJ2-3; TRBD2 is possibly the D segment (5 matching bases). Input material: blood, either unsorted or a sorted T cell fraction (not recorded which). The source of this sequence is a male donor with ankylosing spondylitis or in good health (not recorded which). The CDR3 here reads CACLGGTDTQYF. The nucleotide sequence reads as follows: TGTGCCTGCCTCGGGGGCACAGATACGCAGTATTTT.